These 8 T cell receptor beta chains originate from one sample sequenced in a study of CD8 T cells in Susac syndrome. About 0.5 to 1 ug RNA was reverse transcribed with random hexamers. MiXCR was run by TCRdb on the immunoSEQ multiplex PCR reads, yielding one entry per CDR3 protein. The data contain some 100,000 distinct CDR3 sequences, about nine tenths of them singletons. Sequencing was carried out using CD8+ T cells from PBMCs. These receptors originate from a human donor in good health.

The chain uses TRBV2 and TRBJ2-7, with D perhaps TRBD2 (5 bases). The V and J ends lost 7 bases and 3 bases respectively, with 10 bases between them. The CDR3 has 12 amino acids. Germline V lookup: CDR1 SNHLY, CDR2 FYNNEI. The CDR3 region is CASNGGYYEQYF. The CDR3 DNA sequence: TGTGCCAGCAACGGCGGGTACTACGAGCAGTACTTC.

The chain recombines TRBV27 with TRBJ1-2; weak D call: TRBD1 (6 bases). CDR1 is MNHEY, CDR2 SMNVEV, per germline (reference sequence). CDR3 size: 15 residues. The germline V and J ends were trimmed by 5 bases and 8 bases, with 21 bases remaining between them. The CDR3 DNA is TGTGCCAGCAGTGACTCACAGGGTCTGTCTACGGGCTACACCTTC. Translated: CASSDSQGLSTGYTF.

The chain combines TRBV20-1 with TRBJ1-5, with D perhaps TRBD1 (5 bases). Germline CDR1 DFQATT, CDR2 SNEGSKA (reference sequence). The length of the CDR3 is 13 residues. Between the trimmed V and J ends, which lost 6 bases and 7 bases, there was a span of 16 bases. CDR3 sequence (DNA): TGCAGTGCGACCAGGGTTGAGGGGCAGCCCCAGCATTTT. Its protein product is CSATRVEGQPQHF.

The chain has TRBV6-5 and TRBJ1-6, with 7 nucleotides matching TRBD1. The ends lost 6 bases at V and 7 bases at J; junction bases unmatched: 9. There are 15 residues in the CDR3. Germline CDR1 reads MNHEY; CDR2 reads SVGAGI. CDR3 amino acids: CASRRRDRLNSPLHF. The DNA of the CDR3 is TGTGCCAGCAGGCGGAGGGACAGACTAAATTCACCCCTCCACTTT.

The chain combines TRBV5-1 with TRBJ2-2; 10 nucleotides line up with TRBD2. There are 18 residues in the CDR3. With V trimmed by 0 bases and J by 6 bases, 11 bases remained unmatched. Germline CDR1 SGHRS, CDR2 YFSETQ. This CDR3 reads CASSLGSRAGGPAGELFF. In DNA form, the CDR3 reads TGCGCCAGCAGCTTGGGATCCCGAGCGGGAGGGCCCGCCGGGGAGCTGTTTTTT.

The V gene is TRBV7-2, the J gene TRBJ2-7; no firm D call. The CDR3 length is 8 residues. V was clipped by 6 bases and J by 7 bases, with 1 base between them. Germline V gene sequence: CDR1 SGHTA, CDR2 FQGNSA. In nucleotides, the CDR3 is TGTGCCAGCAGTGAGCAGTACTTC. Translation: CASSEQYF.

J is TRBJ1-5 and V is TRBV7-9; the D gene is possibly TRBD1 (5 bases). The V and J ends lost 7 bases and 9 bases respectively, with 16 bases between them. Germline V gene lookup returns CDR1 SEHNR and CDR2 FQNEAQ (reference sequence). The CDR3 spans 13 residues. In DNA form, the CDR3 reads TGTGCCAGCACCCGGGACGTAGGCGGGCCCCAGCATTTT. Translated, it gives CASTRDVGGPQHF.

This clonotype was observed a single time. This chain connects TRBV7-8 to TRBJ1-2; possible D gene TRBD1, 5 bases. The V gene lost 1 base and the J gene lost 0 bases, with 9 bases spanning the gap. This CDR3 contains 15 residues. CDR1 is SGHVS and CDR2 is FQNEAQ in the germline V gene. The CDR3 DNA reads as TGTGCCAGCAGCTTAGATAGCAGGGCTAACTATGGCTACACCTTC. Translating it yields CASSLDSRANYGYTF.